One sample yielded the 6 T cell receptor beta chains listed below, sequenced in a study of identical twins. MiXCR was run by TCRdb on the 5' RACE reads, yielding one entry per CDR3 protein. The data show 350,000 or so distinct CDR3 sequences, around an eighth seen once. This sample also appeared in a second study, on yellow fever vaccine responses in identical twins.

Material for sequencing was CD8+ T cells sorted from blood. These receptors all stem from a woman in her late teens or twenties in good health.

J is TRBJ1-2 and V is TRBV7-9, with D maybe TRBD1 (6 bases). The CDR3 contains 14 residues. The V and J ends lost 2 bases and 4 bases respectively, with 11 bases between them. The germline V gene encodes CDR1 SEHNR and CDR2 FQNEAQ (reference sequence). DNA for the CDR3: TGTGCCAGCAGCTTATTTGCAGGGGCCTATGGCTACACCTTC. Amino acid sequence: CASSLFAGAYGYTF.

DNA for the CDR3: TGTGCCACCAGCAGAGATAGCCCTATTGAGGGGCACAATGAGCAGTTCTTC. Encoded protein: CATSRDSPIEGHNEQFF. The chain carries TRBV15 and TRBJ2-1; either TRBD1 or TRBD2 may supply D (5 bases each). The CDR3 spans 17 residues. CDR1 and CDR2 from the germline V gene are LNHNV and YYDKDF (reference sequence). Between the trimmed V and J ends, which lost 0 bases and 5 bases, there was a span of 17 bases.

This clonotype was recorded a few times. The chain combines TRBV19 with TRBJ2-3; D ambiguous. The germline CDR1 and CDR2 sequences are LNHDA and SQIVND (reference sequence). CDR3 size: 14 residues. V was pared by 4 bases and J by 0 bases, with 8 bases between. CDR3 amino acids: CASSTYPSTDTQYF. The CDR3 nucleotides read TGTGCCAGTAGTACGTACCCTAGCACAGATACGCAGTATTTT.

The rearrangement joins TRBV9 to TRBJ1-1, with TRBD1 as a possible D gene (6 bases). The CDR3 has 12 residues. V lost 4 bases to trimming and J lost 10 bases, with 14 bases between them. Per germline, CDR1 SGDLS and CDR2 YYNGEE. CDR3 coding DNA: TGTGCCAGCAGCTCAGGACAGCCTGGAGCTTTCTTT. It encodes CASSSGQPGAFF.

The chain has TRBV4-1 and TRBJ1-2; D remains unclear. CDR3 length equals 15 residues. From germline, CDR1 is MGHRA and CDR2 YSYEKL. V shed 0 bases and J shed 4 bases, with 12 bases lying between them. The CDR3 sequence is CASSQDRELIYGYTF. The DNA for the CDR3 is TGCGCCAGCAGCCAAGATCGAGAACTGATCTATGGCTACACCTTC.

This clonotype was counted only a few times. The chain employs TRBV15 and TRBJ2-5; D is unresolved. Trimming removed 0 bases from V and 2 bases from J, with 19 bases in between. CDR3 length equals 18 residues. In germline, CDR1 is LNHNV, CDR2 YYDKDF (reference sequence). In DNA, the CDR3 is TGTGCCACCAGCAGAGATCAGGACGGCCTCGACGGTCAAGAGACCCAGTACTTC. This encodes CATSRDQDGLDGQETQYF.